The source of this TCR beta chain is a study of blood T cell repertoires in COVID-19. Background on the study: Italy, Spain and the United States were the sources of the convalescent and acute COVID-19 samples.

Libraries were prepared by immunoSEQ multiplex PCR; TCRdb keeps only in-frame clonotypes and omits some of them. This sample has about 150,000 clones, with 80% to 90% found just once. This clone appeared a single time. This receptor was identified in a woman aged 55-75 years with active COVID-19. Source material: peripheral blood.

The CDR3 coding sequence is TGTGCCAGCAGCTTAGAATCCATCTACGAGCAGTACTTC. Encoded protein: CASSLESIYEQYF. J is TRBJ2-7 and V is TRBV7-9; no definite D call. CDR1 and CDR2 (germline): SEHNR, FQNEAQ (reference sequence). The V end lost 1 base, the J end lost 3 bases, and 7 bases lay between the germline ends. This CDR3 spans 13 amino acids. The entire variable domain, with the rest obtained from reference TRBV7-9 and TRBJ2-7, is as follows: DTGVSQNPRHKITKRGQNVTFRCDPISEHNRLYWYRQTLGQGPEFLTYFQNEAQLEKSRLLSDRFSAERPKGSFSTLEIQRTEQGDSAMYLCASSLESIYEQYFGPGTRLTVT.